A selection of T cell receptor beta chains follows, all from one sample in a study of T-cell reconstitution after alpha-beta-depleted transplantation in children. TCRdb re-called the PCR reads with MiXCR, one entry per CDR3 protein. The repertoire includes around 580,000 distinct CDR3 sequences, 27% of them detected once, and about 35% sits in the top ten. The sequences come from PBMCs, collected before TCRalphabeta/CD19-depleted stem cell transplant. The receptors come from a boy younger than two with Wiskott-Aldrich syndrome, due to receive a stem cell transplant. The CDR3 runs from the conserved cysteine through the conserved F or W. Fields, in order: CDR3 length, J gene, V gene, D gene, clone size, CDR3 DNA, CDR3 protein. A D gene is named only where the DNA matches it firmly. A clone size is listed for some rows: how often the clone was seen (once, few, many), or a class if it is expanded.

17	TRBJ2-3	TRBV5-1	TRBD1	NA	TGCGCCAGCAGCTTGGGGGCCACAGGGGGATTGACAGATACGCAGTATTTT	CASSLGATGGLTDTQYF
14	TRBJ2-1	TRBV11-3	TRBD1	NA	TGTGCCAGCAGCTCCCGGGACAGTAGGCATGAGCAGTTCTTC	CASSSRDSRHEQFF
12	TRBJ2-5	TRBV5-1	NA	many	TGCGCCAGCAGCTTTCCTCAAGAGACCCAGTACTTC	CASSFPQETQYF
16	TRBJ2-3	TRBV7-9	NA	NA	TGTGCCAGCAGCTCAAGATACGGCAGTATCACAGATACGCAGTATTTT	CASSSRYGSITDTQYF
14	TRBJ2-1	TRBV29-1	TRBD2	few	TGCAGCGTTAGCGGGAGGTTAGCCTACAATGAGCAGTTCTTC	CSVSGRLAYNEQFF
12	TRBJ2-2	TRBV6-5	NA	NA	TGTGCCAGCACAGCGAACACCGGGGAGCTGTTTTTT	CASTANTGELFF
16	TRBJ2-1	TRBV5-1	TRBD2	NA	TGCGCCAGCAGCTTGGCCGGGACTAGCGGTCCGCATGAGCAGTTCTTC	CASSLAGTSGPHEQFF
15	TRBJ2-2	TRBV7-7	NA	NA	TGTGCCAGCAGCTTATCCACGGGCAGTCTCGGGGAGCTGTTTTTT	CASSLSTGSLGELFF
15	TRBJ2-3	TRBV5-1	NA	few	TGCGCCAGCAGCTTTACGACTCCTAGCACAGATACGCAGTATTTT	CASSFTTPSTDTQYF
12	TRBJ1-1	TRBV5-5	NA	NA	TGTGCCAGCAGCTTGAGCGTCACTGAAGCTTTCTTT	CASSLSVTEAFF
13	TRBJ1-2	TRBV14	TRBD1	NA	TGTGCCAGCAGCCAGTACAGGGGTGGTGGCTACACCTTC	CASSQYRGGGYTF
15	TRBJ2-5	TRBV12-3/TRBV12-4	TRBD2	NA	TGTGCCAGCAGCCGACTAGCGGGAGTAGTAGAGACCCAGTACTTC	CASSRLAGVVETQYF
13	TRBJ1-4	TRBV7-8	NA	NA	TGTGCCAGCAGCTTAGTCCAGGAAGAAAAACTGTTTTTT	CASSLVQEEKLFF
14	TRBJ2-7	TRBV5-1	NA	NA	TGCGCCAGCAGCTTGGCCAGGAACCACTACGAGCAGTACTTC	CASSLARNHYEQYF
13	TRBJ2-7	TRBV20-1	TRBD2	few	TGCAGTGCTAGATTCGGGAGGGACAACGAGCAGTACTTC	CSARFGRDNEQYF
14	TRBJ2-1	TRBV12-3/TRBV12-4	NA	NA	TGTGCCAGCAGTTTTACCTCCCATTTCCATGAGCAGTTCTTC	CASSFTSHFHEQFF
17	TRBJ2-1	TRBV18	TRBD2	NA	TGTGCCAGCTCACCCATTGACGGGACTAGCTCCTACAATGAGCAGTTCTTC	CASSPIDGTSSYNEQFF
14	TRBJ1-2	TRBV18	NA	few	TGTGCCAGCTCACCACTGTCGGGGGTCGATGGCTACACCTTC	CASSPLSGVDGYTF
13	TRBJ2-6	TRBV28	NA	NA	TGCGCCAGCAGCTTGACCGGGGCCAACGTCCTGACTTTC	CASSLTGANVLTF
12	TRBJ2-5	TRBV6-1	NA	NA	TGTGCCAGCAGTGATTGGGGCCAGACCCAGTACTTC	CASSDWGQTQYF
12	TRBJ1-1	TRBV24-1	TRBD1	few	TGTGCCACCAGTGACCTCAGGGGGGAAGCTTTCTTT	CATSDLRGEAFF
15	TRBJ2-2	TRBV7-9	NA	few	TGTGCCAGCAGCTTAAATGGGGCGAACACCGGGGAGCTGTTTTTT	CASSLNGANTGELFF
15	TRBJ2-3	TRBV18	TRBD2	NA	TGTGCCAGCTCACCGACTAGCGGGAGTTCGGATACGCAGTATTTT	CASSPTSGSSDTQYF
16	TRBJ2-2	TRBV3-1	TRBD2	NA	TGTGCCAGCAGCGTTCTAGCGGGAGTAGGTACCGGGGAGCTGTTTTTT	CASSVLAGVGTGELFF
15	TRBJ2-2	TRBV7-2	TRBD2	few	TGTGCCAGCAGACCCGGGACTATCAACACCGGGGAGCTGTTTTTT	CASRPGTINTGELFF
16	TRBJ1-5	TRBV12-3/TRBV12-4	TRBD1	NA	TGTGCCAGCAGTTTAGCGTCGGGGACAGACAATCAGCCCCAGCATTTT	CASSLASGTDNQPQHF
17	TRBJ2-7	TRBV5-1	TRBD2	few	TGCGCCAGCAGCTTGGTCCCCCTAGCGGGAGGCATCTACGAGCAGTACTTC	CASSLVPLAGGIYEQYF
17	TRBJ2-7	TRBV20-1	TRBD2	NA	TGCAGTGCTAGTGGGCATTGGACTAGCGGGAGTGGTTACGAGCAGTACTTC	CSASGHWTSGSGYEQYF
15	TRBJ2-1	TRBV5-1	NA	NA	TGCGCCAGCAGCTTAAGTAGCGCCGGATACAATGAGCAGTTCTTC	CASSLSSAGYNEQFF
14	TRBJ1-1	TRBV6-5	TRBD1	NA	TGTGCCAGCAGTTGGGACAGGGGGAACACTGAAGCTTTCTTT	CASSWDRGNTEAFF
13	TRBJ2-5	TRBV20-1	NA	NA	TGCAGTGCTAGGAACAAATTCCAAGAGACCCAGTACTTC	CSARNKFQETQYF
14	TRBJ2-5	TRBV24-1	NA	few	TGTGCCACCAGTGACTTGGGACCAGGCGAGACCCAGTACTTC	CATSDLGPGETQYF
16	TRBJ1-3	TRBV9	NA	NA	TGTGCCAGCAGCGTAGAGAGCAGGGGACCTGGAAACACCATATATTTT	CASSVESRGPGNTIYF
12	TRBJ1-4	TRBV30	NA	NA	TGTGCCTGGAGTGCTCATACGGAAAAACTGTTTTTT	CAWSAHTEKLFF
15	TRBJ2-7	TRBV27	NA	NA	TGTGCCAGCAGTTGGGGGAAAGGGTACTCCTACGAGCAGTACTTC	CASSWGKGYSYEQYF
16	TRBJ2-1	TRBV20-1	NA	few	TGCAGTGCTAGAGTTTGGGGGGGGACAGCAGACAATGAGCAGTTCTTC	CSARVWGGTADNEQFF
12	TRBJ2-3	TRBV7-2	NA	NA	TGTGCCAGCAGTCGATACACAGATACGCATTATTTT	CASSRYTDTHYF
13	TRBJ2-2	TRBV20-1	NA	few	TGCAGTGCCGGGAACTTGAACACCGGGGAGCTGTTTTTT	CSAGNLNTGELFF
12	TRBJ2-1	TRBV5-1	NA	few	TGCGCCAGCAGACGGGGGAGTGGTGAGCAGTTCTTC	CASRRGSGEQFF
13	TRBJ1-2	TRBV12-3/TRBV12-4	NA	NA	TGTGCCAGCAGTTTCTGGCAGGGCGGCGGCTACACCTTC	CASSFWQGGGYTF
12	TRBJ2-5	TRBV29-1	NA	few	TGCAGCGCCCGGGTTACCCAAGAGACCCAGTACTTC	CSARVTQETQYF